This T cell receptor beta chain was identified in a study of blood T cell repertoires in COVID-19. The overall study: The study drew acute and convalescent COVID-19 samples from the United States, Italy and Spain.

The CDR3 extends over 15 amino acids. Between the trimmed V and J ends, which lost 1 base and 4 bases, there was a span of 12 bases. The germline V gene has CDR1 KGHDR and CDR2 SFDVKD. Sequencing was performed with immunoSEQ multiplex PCR; in TCRdb, only in-frame clones are kept and a portion is missing. Of roughly 120,000 clones listed, roughly 90% are singletons. This rearrangement joins TRBV24-1 to TRBJ2-5; maybe TRBD2 (6 bases). The sequence came from a man between 45 and 60 years old with active COVID-19. Specimen: peripheral blood. The CDR3 DNA sequence: TGTGCCACCAGTGATTTTCCGGGAGCAGGAGAGACCCAGTACTTC. Its protein product is CATSDFPGAGETQYF.